A single sample gave rise to the 8 T cell receptor beta chains below, sequenced in a study of T cell clones after liver transplantation. Sequencing used immunoSEQ multiplex PCR; TCRdb keeps in-frame clones, though not all of them. This table has about 51,000 clones, 86% appearing once. Sample: CD8+ T cells from blood, taken 12 months after liver transplant. The receptors shown here come from a human patient who received a liver transplant. The graft donor may be the source of some T cells.

A few counts support this clone. The V call is TRBV10-2, the J call TRBJ2-2; D call uncertain. Trimming left V 8 bases short and J 8 bases short, with 6 bases between. The V gene's germline CDR1 is WSHSY and CDR2 SAAADI. The CDR3 spans 10 residues. CDR3 protein: CASRDGELFF. CDR3 in DNA: TGCGCCAGCCGAGATGGGGAGCTGTTTTTT.

This chain uses TRBV19 with TRBJ1-2, with a tentative D call TRBD1 (6 bases). The CDR3 spans 18 residues. The germline gives CDR1 LNHDA, CDR2 SQIVND (reference sequence). Trimming removed 6 bases at V and 4 bases at J, with 27 bases between. The CDR3 region has the DNA TGTGCCAGTAGCATTAAAACGATATGGACAGCCGGGGCCTATGGCTACACCTTC. This sequence encodes CASSIKTIWTAGAYGYTF.

As concerns this clone: Germline is not matched at one junction end, which may reflect a read error. This chain joins TRBV6-9 and TRBJ2-7; TRBD1 is a possible D gene (6 bases). The CDR3 totals 13 residues. From germline, CDR1 is MNHGY and CDR2 SVAAGI. The CDR3 nucleotides read TGTGCCAGCAGTGACGATGTACGAGCAGAGGGGGACTTC. Its protein product is CASSDDVRAEGDF.

The rearrangement uses TRBV19 and TRBJ1-4; D is uncertain. Per germline, CDR1 LNHDA and CDR2 SQIVND (reference sequence). Trimming left V 4 bases short and J 0 bases short, with 12 bases between. CDR3 length: 16 amino acids. The CDR3 DNA sequence: TGTGCCAGTAGTACCGACCGGGGTGCAACTAATGAAAAACTGTTTTTT. This sequence encodes CASSTDRGATNEKLFF.

The chain couples TRBV4-3 to TRBJ2-4; no firm D call. This CDR3 is built from 14 residues. From germline, CDR1 is LGHNA and CDR2 YSLEER. Trimming took 1 base from V and 7 from J, leaving 11 bases between them. CDR3 region: CASSQARGGNIQYF. In DNA, the CDR3 is TGCGCCAGCAGCCAAGCCCGTGGTGGTAACATTCAGTACTTC.

The V gene is TRBV13, the J gene TRBJ2-1, with 9 bases identical to TRBD2. Germline-derived CDR1 and CDR2 are PRHDT and FYEKMQ (reference sequence). V lost 1 base to trimming and J lost 7 bases; unmatched junction nucleotides: 11. This CDR3 contains 17 residues. This chain's CDR3 is CASSLEYLAGDGNEQFF. Here the CDR3 DNA reads TGTGCCAGCAGCTTAGAATATTTAGCGGGAGATGGGAATGAGCAGTTCTTC.

The V call is TRBV9, the J call TRBJ2-7, with D unresolved. The CDR3 is 14 residues long. Between the trimmed V and J ends, which lost 2 bases and 4 bases, there was a span of 13 bases. CDR1 is SGDLS, CDR2 YYNGEE, per germline. CDR3 DNA: TGTGCCAGCAGCGTTGGATTTGGGGATTACGAGCAGTACTTC. It translates to CASSVGFGDYEQYF.

A remark on this clone: At one end the junction does not follow the germline gene, possibly because of a read error. The gene calls are TRBV6-5 and TRBJ2-7; D is unresolved. Germline V gene sequence: CDR1 MNHEY, CDR2 SVGAGI. The CDR3 is 10 amino acids. The CDR3 loop is CASGYSEQYF. The CDR3 DNA reads as TGTGCCAGCGGTTACTCTGAGCAGTACTTC.